Within the sample, the clone carrying this TCR beta chain is medium-sized. The antigen is not known. The read ends 3 residues shy of where the CDR3 ends; the end is completed using the germline J gene. TCRdb's table, derived via immunoSEQ multiplex PCR, lists solely in-frame clones and lacks some. This sample comprises some 20,000 clones, none seen once only. In germline, CDR1 is MRHNA, CDR2 SNTAGT. The CDR3 sequence is 14 residues long. Deletions cut 0 bases from V and 6 bases from J, with 8 bases between. The sample comes from a study of T cell clonality in common variable immunodeficiency. Study-wide results and caveats: Common variable immunodeficiency TCR beta sequences reportedly had fewer deletions and N-nucleotide insertions. Fewer TCRbeta clones were shared among CVID subjects than controls.

This TCR was sampled from a human donor with common variable immunodeficiency. The material sequenced was peripheral blood mononuclear cells. The gene calls are TRBV6-4 and TRBJ2-2, with a tentative D call TRBD1 (6 bases). The CDR3 spells CASSDSRGPGELFF. The CDR3 DNA, read in part, is TGTGCCAGCAGTGACTCCAGGGGTCCCGGGGAG.